This T cell receptor (beta chain) was obtained from a study of Graves' ophthalmopathy and Graves' hyperthyroidism. This clonotype appeared a single time. The target antigen is unknown. If patients had other autoimmune diseases, uncontrolled infections, pregnancy or lactation, they were excluded. Clinical symptoms and serum thyroxine were used for diagnosis; TRAb, thyroid ultrasound and orbital computed tomography were also relied on. The study amplified TCR beta CDR3 regions using RNA transcripts. The authors performed first-round RT-PCR with HTBI primers and then a second-round multiplex PCR. TCRdb reanalysed the multiplex PCR reads using MiXCR and keeps one entry per CDR3 protein. The sample lists over 450,000 distinct CDR3 sequences; approximately 15% were seen once. CDR3 length equals 12 residues. V lost 4 bases, J lost 5 bases, and 8 bases lay in between. Germline assignment: CDR1 ENHRY and CDR2 SYGVKD.

Overall study results and limits: Sensitivity of around 70% and specificity of 72.22% were achieved by the model that predicted ophthalmopathy progression. Cross-validated, the 13-signature model showed 87.88%/81.08% sensitivity/specificity, and 80%/75% in the test set.

This chain connects TRBV10-3 to TRBJ1-2; no clear D. This TCR came from a woman in her twenties or thirties with Graves' ophthalmopathy. Input material: blood. CDR3 protein: CAISGASYGYTF. The DNA for the CDR3 is TGTGCCATCAGTGGGGCCAGTTATGGCTACACCTTC.